Below, 7 T cell receptor beta chains from the same sample are listed, as sequenced in a study of blood T cell repertoires in COVID-19. Data came from immunoSEQ multiplex PCR; TCRdb stores just in-frame clones and leaves some out. Here the sample spans roughly 72,000 clones, roughly 88% being singletons. Sequences were obtained from peripheral blood. The receptors were sampled from a human donor in a cohort sampled during active COVID-19.

The V gene is TRBV20-1, the J gene TRBJ1-2; D perhaps matches TRBD1 (6 bases). Germline CDR1 reads DFQATT; CDR2 reads SNEGSKA (reference sequence). This CDR3 is 10 amino acids long. Here the CDR3 reads CRQGDYGYTF. DNA of the CDR3: TGCAGACAGGGTGATTATGGCTACACCTTC.

The chain recombines TRBV7-9 with TRBJ2-7, with a weak D call TRBD1 (7 bases). Germline assignment: CDR1 SEHNR and CDR2 FQNEAQ (reference sequence). CDR3 length: 15 amino acids. With 5 bases removed from V and 3 bases from J, the gap between germline ends came to 17 bases. CDR3 sequence (DNA): TGTGCCAGCAGCCTAGGGGGGACAGCTATCTACGAGCAGTACTTC. Translated, it gives CASSLGGTAIYEQYF.

J is TRBJ1-5 and V is TRBV18; D possibly corresponds to TRBD1 (5 bases). This CDR3 has 14 residues. The germline V gene encodes CDR1 KGHSH and CDR2 LQKENI. V was cut by 1 base and J by 9 bases, with 13 bases left in between. The CDR3 coding sequence is TGTGCCAGCTCACCACAAGACAGTTCAAGGCCCCAGCATTTT. Translating gives CASSPQDSSRPQHF.

The rearrangement uses TRBV6-2 or TRBV6-3 and TRBJ1-2; D perhaps matches TRBD1 (5 bases). This CDR3 spans 13 amino acids. Looked up from germline, CDR1 is MNHEY and CDR2 is SVGEGT. Trimming left V 6 bases short and J 3 bases short, with 11 bases between. This CDR3 is CASSWGEDYGYTF. CDR3 nucleotides: TGTGCCAGCAGCTGGGGGGAAGACTATGGCTACACCTTC.

This clone was observed at least ten times. The rearrangement uses TRBV30 and TRBJ1-3; TRBD1 agrees at 7 bases. The CDR3 contains 12 residues. V was pared by 3 bases and J by 4 bases, with 0 bases of the junction left unmatched. The germline gives CDR1 GTSNPN, CDR2 SVGIG (reference sequence). The DNA for the CDR3 is TGTGCCTGGAGCAGGGGGGGAAACACCATATATTTT. Residues: CAWSRGGNTIYF.

The V and J genes are TRBV4-2 and TRBJ2-1; TRBD2 agrees at 7 bases. CDR1 LGHNA and CDR2 YNFKEQ come from the germline V gene. The V and J ends lost 4 bases and 9 bases, in that order; junction bases with no gene match: 15. The CDR3 contains 16 residues. CDR3 coding DNA: TGTGCCAGCAGCCCCTCCCTTGGGGCGGGAGAAGGTGAGCAGTTCTTC. This sequence encodes CASSPSLGAGEGEQFF.

The chain combines TRBV2 with TRBJ2-7; 7 bases agree with TRBD1. J gave up 3 bases and V 5 bases, and 22 bases lay outside the gene matches. Germline CDR1 reads SNHLY; CDR2 reads FYNNEI. The CDR3 is 19 residues long. The CDR3 DNA follows: TGTGCCAGCAGTAGGGCCTCCGGGACAGTTCTACGAATTATCTACGAGCAGTACTTC. Translating gives CASSRASGTVLRIIYEQYF. Full variable domain (remainder filled in from reference TRBV2 and TRBJ2-7): EPEVTQTPSHQVTQMGQEVILRCVPISNHLYFYWYRQILGQKVEFLVSFYNNEISEKSEIFDDQFSVERPDGSNFTLKIRSTKLEDSAMYFCASSRASGTVLRIIYEQYFGPGTRLTVT.